This T cell receptor (beta chain) comes out of a study of blood T cell repertoires in COVID-19 (dated by TCRdb to 2020 to 2022). Background on the whole study: Samples covering the acute and convalescent phases of COVID-19 were provided by collaborators in the United States, Italy and Spain. The prospective study material was composed of cDNA or gDNA derived from T cells, B-cell-depleted T cells, or PBMCs. Subjects who had been exposed to COVID-19, were actively infected with it, or had recovered from it provided the deeply sampled blood TCRbeta repertoires that made up the dataset. The repertoires were released in a freely available public database meant as a resource for research on the immune response to SARS-CoV-2. Samples came from the ongoing ImmuneRACE study (first 160 participants) plus 1,254 subjects from 6 global collaborators. Nearly every sample came with metadata listing a de-identified subject ID, COVID-19 status, age in years and sex. HLA class I and class II types, where available, came from metadata supplied by the sample provider rather than from assay-based typing. Results and caveats for the whole study, not just this receptor: The quantity of clinical and demographic metadata differed by source and by participant and was supplied without curation.

A second Seattle source provided samples from volunteer blood donors who had recovered from COVID-19. Each collaborating institution followed its own protocols to collect whole blood in K2EDTA tubes. For TCRbeta analysis, collaborator samples were shipped as frozen whole blood, as isolated PBMCs, or as DNA extracted from either sample type. TCRbeta CDR3 regions were amplified from genomic DNA by means of the immunoSEQ Assay, a bias-controlled multiplex PCR. The published analysis was carried out like this. The number of nucleated cells in each sample was estimated from the amplification of reference gene primers within the assay. To quantify the absolute abundance of each unique TCRbeta CDR3 rearrangement, sequence reads were collapsed and filtered. For each sample, productive Simpson clonality was calculated as the square root of Simpson's diversity index across productive rearrangements. Imported from immuneACCESS, the table was reduced by TCRdb to in-frame sequences with V and J called. These copies leave out some clones; in studies compared against another copy, an unresolved V gene accounts for under half, and the cause of the remainder is not known. That table is the source of V, J and clone size, and D and trimming were worked out from the DNA. Here the sample has over 95,000 clones; around nine tenths occur a single time. The ten largest clones add up to 6.5% to 10% of the sample.

Relative to germline, V is missing 6 bases and J is missing 7 bases, with 11 bases of the junction outside any gene match. As encoded in the germline V gene (reference sequence), CDR1 is MNHEY while CDR2 is SMNVEV. The CDR3 has 15 amino acids, counting the end cysteine and phenylalanine. Of all the DNA, just the CDR3 is kept, 45 bases in frame from base 1. On this clone: The clone's antigen remains unknown. Per-nucleotide qualities are absent, and no much larger clonotype sits a single base away.

The receptor was derived from a woman in her 70s who had recovered from COVID-19. The sequenced sample was peripheral blood. The chain couples TRBV27 to TRBJ2-1, with TRBD2 matching 8 junction bases. The DNA sequence reads TGTGCCAGCAGCTCTACCGGGACTAGGCGTAATGAGCAGTTCTTC. The resulting protein is CASSSTGTRRNEQFF.